The sequence of this T cell receptor (beta chain) was determined in a study of CD8+CD57+ T cells in acquired aplastic anemia. The CDR3 is 16 residues long. The V end lost 1 base, the J end lost 4 bases, and 17 bases lay between the germline ends. Looked up from germline, CDR1 is DFQATT and CDR2 is SNEGSKA (reference sequence). Overall study findings and caveats: Found in both controls and patients were fewer than 35 CD8+ CDR3 sequences.

Before being chosen for sequencing, patients had shown CD8+CD57+ cell expansion by flow cytometry. Genomic DNA, the template, was used for profiling of the TCR beta VDJ and CDR3. TCRdb re-derived calls from the reads in MiXCR, one entry per CDR3 protein. The table has approximately 300,000 distinct CDR3 sequences, approximately 58% seen once; the top ten hold 1% to 1.5%. Turning to this clonotype: Antigen unknown.

The sequence was obtained from a human donor with aplastic anemia. The V call is TRBV20-1, the J call TRBJ2-1, with D possibly TRBD2 on 5 matching bases. Sequences were obtained from sorted CD4+, CD8+, or CD8+CD57+ T cells (not recorded which) from PBMCs. CDR3 in amino acids: CSARVGRAHSYNEQFF. Written as DNA, the CDR3 is TGCAGTGCTAGAGTAGGGCGGGCGCACTCTTACAATGAGCAGTTCTTC.